These 6 T cell receptor beta chains originate from one sample sequenced in a study of shared clonotypes between healthy human individuals. The protocol was immunoSEQ multiplex PCR, while the TCRdb copy is restricted to in-frame clones and leaves out a portion. Altogether over a million clones are present, over 95% being singletons, with the ten largest covering approximately 1.2%. The sample taken for sequencing was naive CD4+ T cells sorted from blood. Subset denoted: CD45RA+ positively selected. The receptors derive from a man aged 25-40 years in good health.

This rearrangement joins TRBV10-1 to TRBJ1-3, with D perhaps matching TRBD1 (5 bases). Trimming pared 2 bases from V and 3 bases from J, leaving 14 bases between. The CDR3 is made up of 16 amino acids. Germline values: CDR1 WNHNN, CDR2 SYGVQD (reference sequence). The CDR3 DNA reads TGCGCCAGCAGTGAGCATCAGGGAGGAGTTGGAAACACCATATATTTT. This encodes CASSEHQGGVGNTIYF.

The chain employs TRBV5-4 and TRBJ1-3; tentative D call: TRBD1 (5 bases). Trimming pared 4 bases from V and 4 bases from J, leaving 12 bases between. Germline V gene sequence: CDR1 SGHNT, CDR2 YYREEE (reference sequence). CDR3 length: 14 amino acids. CDR3 residues: CASSPGPGGNTIYF. CDR3 in DNA: TGTGCCAGCAGCCCAGGGCCCGGGGGAAACACCATATATTTT.

This chain links TRBV5-1 with TRBJ2-2; 8 nucleotides line up with TRBD2. The germline CDR1 and CDR2 sequences are SGHRS and YFSETQ. J was trimmed by 6 bases and V by 4 bases; bases with no gene match: 5. This CDR3 contains 14 residues. CDR3 bases: TGCGCCAGCAGCAAAGGACTAGCTGCCGGGGAGCTGTTTTTT. Its translation: CASSKGLAAGELFF.

This rearrangement joins TRBV30 to TRBJ1-5; D not resolved. The CDR3 length is 13 residues. Germline CDR1 is GTSNPN and CDR2 is SVGIG (reference sequence). Trimming cost V 1 base and J 1 base, with 5 bases left between them. This chain's CDR3 is CAWSDQSNQPQHF. CDR3 in DNA: TGTGCCTGGAGTGACCAAAGCAATCAGCCCCAGCATTTT. The complete variable domain, with remaining parts taken from reference TRBV30 and TRBJ1-5, reads SQTIHQWPATLVQPVGSPLSLECTVEGTSNPNLYWYRQAAGRGLQLLFYSVGIGQISSEVPQNLSASRPQDRQFILSSKKLLLSDSGFYLCAWSDQSNQPQHFGDGTRLSIL.

This clone was observed a handful of times. The V gene is TRBV7-9, the J gene TRBJ2-5, with D tentatively TRBD1 (6 bases). CDR1 is SEHNR, CDR2 FQNEAQ, per germline (reference sequence). The CDR3 extends over 13 amino acids. V lost 2 bases and J 5 bases, leaving 9 bases between the germline ends. Here the CDR3 reads CASSLHRDETQYF. The CDR3 DNA reads TGTGCCAGCAGCTTACACAGGGATGAGACCCAGTACTTC.

The chain couples TRBV18 to TRBJ2-1; the D is unclear. Germline-derived CDR1 and CDR2 are KGHSH and LQKENI. V was clipped by 3 bases and J by 3 bases, with 15 bases between them. The CDR3 spans 16 residues. The CDR3 protein is CASSPPGRGNYNEQFF. In DNA, the CDR3 is TGTGCCAGCTCACCCCCTGGGCGCGGAAACTACAATGAGCAGTTCTTC.